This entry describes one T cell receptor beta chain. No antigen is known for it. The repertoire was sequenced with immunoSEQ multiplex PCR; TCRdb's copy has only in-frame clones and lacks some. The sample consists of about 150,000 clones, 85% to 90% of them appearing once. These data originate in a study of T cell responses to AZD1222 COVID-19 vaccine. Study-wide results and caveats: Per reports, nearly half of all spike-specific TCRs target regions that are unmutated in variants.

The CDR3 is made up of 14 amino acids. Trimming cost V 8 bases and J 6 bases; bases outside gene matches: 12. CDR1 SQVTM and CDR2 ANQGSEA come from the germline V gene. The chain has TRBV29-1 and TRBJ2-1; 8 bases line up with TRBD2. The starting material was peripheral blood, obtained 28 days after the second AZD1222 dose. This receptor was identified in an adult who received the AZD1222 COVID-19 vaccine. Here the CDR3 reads CSPLAGLAGNEQFF. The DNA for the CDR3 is TGCAGCCCCCTGGCCGGCCTAGCGGGCAATGAGCAGTTCTTC.